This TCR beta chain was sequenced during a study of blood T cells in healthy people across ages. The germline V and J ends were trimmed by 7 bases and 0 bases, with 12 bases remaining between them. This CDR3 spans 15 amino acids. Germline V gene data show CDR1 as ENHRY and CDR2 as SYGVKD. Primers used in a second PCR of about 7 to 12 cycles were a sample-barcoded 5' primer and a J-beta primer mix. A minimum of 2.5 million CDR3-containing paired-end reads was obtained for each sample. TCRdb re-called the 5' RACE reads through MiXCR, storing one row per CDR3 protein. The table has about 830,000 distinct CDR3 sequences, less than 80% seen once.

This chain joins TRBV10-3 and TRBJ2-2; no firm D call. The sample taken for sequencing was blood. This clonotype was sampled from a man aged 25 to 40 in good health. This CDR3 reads CAIMVRGTNTGELFF. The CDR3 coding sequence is TGTGCCATCATGGTGCGCGGAACGAACACCGGGGAGCTGTTTTTT.